Listed below are T cell receptor beta chains from one sample, sequenced in a study of spatial heterogeneity in lung cancer. TCRdb fed the 5' RACE reads into MiXCR, producing one record per CDR3 protein. The top ten hold 14% of the sample, which has 20,000 to 25,000 distinct CDR3 sequences, about 7.2% seen once. The sample was PBMCs, taken at surgery. These receptors all come from a male donor with early-stage non-small cell lung cancer. CDR3s include the opening cysteine and the closing phenylalanine or tryptophan.

CDR3 protein: CATSTGDHSNQPQHF
J gene: TRBJ1-5
V gene: TRBV15

CDR3 protein: CASSLTLTGTSGSTDTQYF
J gene: TRBJ2-3
V gene: TRBV28

CDR3 protein: CASSHSGAYNEQFF
J gene: TRBJ2-1
V gene: TRBV14

CDR3 protein: CSAPDRLNTEAFF
J gene: TRBJ1-1
V gene: TRBV20-1

CDR3 protein: CASRRTGSTDTQYF
J gene: TRBJ2-3
V gene: TRBV12-3/TRBV12-4

CDR3 protein: CSVASSTDTQYF
J gene: TRBJ2-3
V gene: TRBV29-1

CDR3 protein: CSALRLAGDSDTQYF
J gene: TRBJ2-3
V gene: TRBV20-1

CDR3 protein: CASSLEGRMNTEAFF
J gene: TRBJ1-1
V gene: TRBV5-4

CDR3 protein: CASSQMEGGPGDTQYF
J gene: TRBJ2-3
V gene: TRBV3-1

CDR3 protein: CASSSGTVNTEAFF
J gene: TRBJ1-1
V gene: TRBV3-1

CDR3 protein: CASSQVIPEQYF
J gene: TRBJ2-7
V gene: TRBV4-1

CDR3 protein: CASSPLGQGAGGYYEQYF
J gene: TRBJ2-7
V gene: TRBV18

CDR3 protein: CASSPSQETQYF
J gene: TRBJ2-5
V gene: TRBV11-2

CDR3 protein: CAIRGSAQGEAFF
J gene: TRBJ1-1
V gene: TRBV10-3

CDR3 protein: CASSLVRGVTYTEVFF
J gene: TRBJ1-1
V gene: TRBV5-6

CDR3 protein: CATSLAGGRTDTQYF
J gene: TRBJ2-3
V gene: TRBV24-1

CDR3 protein: CASSPSPGLAGEETQYF
J gene: TRBJ2-5
V gene: TRBV4-1

CDR3 protein: CASSEDQLYTEAFF
J gene: TRBJ1-1
V gene: TRBV6-1

CDR3 protein: CASSWDRSTDTQYF
J gene: TRBJ2-3
V gene: TRBV5-6

CDR3 protein: CASSVLAENTGELFF
J gene: TRBJ2-2
V gene: TRBV9

CDR3 protein: CASSLGLAGYGDTQYF
J gene: TRBJ2-3
V gene: TRBV7-2

CDR3 protein: CASTGLAGGQVQFF
J gene: TRBJ2-1
V gene: TRBV12-3/TRBV12-4

CDR3 protein: CASSQDREVGEQFF
J gene: TRBJ2-1
V gene: TRBV11-2

CDR3 protein: CASTPLAGEAFF
J gene: TRBJ1-1
V gene: TRBV28

CDR3 protein: CASSYVRGAGGLETQYF
J gene: TRBJ2-5
V gene: TRBV6-6

CDR3 protein: CASSLHESGVGDTQYF
J gene: TRBJ2-3
V gene: TRBV11-2

CDR3 protein: CASSIGQPENIQYF
J gene: TRBJ2-4
V gene: TRBV7-2

CDR3 protein: CASSEPDTDTQYF
J gene: TRBJ2-3
V gene: TRBV10-1

CDR3 protein: CASSSSSGLTYF
J gene: TRBJ2-1
V gene: TRBV6-5

CDR3 protein: CSARSGDRANYGYTF
J gene: TRBJ1-2
V gene: TRBV20-1

CDR3 protein: CASSLAGSRNTQYF
J gene: TRBJ2-3
V gene: TRBV11-2

CDR3 protein: CASSSRDPYEQYF
J gene: TRBJ2-7
V gene: TRBV5-5

CDR3 protein: CASSAYLDSEAFF
J gene: TRBJ1-1
V gene: TRBV7-2

CDR3 protein: CASSDPFRNTF
J gene: TRBJ1-2
V gene: TRBV28